Listed below are T cell receptor beta chains from one sample, sequenced in a study of siplizumab effects on memory and regulatory T cells. The repertoire was sequenced with immunoSEQ multiplex PCR; TCRdb's copy has only in-frame clones and lacks some. The sample yields nearly 85,000 clones, more than 85% seen once. Source material: CD8+ T cells sorted from blood. These receptors originate from a human donor in good health. The CDR3 runs from the conserved cysteine through the conserved F or W.

v_gene	j_gene	CDR3aa
TRBV5-1	TRBJ2-1	CASSLDGPGYNEQFF
TRBV27	TRBJ2-7	CASSISGSTYEQYF
TRBV27	TRBJ2-1	CASSPTGTGGLISYNEQFF
TRBV27	TRBJ2-1	CASSLLLAGDYEQFF
TRBV12-5	TRBJ2-2	CASGFGDGELFF
TRBV7-9	TRBJ2-5	CASSLASGTKDQETQYF
TRBV19	TRBJ2-6	CASSDFIVGSRATGANVLTF
TRBV6-5	TRBJ1-1	CASSYSGQVEAFF
TRBV5-1	TRBJ2-7	CASSSPPGTSGILSYEQYF
TRBV6-1	TRBJ1-1	CATETGTNTEAFF